Listed here are 5 T cell receptor beta chains from one sample, sequenced in a study of blood T cell repertoires in COVID-19. Only in-frame clones appear in the TCRdb table, and some are missing; sequencing was by immunoSEQ multiplex PCR. In the table there are 130,000 to 150,000 clones, approximately 90% of which are singletons. The specimen was peripheral blood. The receptors shown here come from a woman aged 45 to 65 with active or convalescent COVID-19.

V usage is TRBV7-9 and J usage is TRBJ2-1, with a possible D match to TRBD1 (7 bases). CDR1 is SEHNR, CDR2 FQNEAQ, per germline (reference sequence). The CDR3 is 14 residues long. V lost 6 bases to trimming and J lost 6 bases, with 15 bases between them. CDR3 in amino acids: CASRAGQLSNEQFF. The CDR3, as DNA: TGTGCCAGCAGGGCGGGACAGCTTTCCAATGAGCAGTTCTTC.

The count of this clone is one. The V gene is TRBV30, the J gene TRBJ1-5; 8 bases line up with TRBD1. The CDR3 contains 15 residues. Germline CDR1 is GTSNPN and CDR2 is SVGIG (reference sequence). With 0 bases clipped from V and 4 bases from J, the junction kept 5 bases outside the gene matches. The CDR3 is CAWSVFGQGNQPQHF. CDR3 bases: TGTGCCTGGAGTGTATTCGGACAGGGAAATCAGCCCCAGCATTTT. Full variable domain (missing parts from reference TRBV30 and TRBJ1-5): SQTIHQWPATLVQPVGSPLSLECTVEGTSNPNLYWYRQAAGRGLQLLFYSVGIGQISSEVPQNLSASRPQDRQFILSSKKLLLSDSGFYLCAWSVFGQGNQPQHFGDGTRLSIL.

V is TRBV19 and J is TRBJ2-7; TRBD1 matches 7 bases. Germline CDR1 and CDR2: LNHDA and SQIVND (reference sequence). V gave up 5 bases and J gave up 2 bases; unmatched junction bases: 9. This CDR3 has 15 amino acids. In DNA form, the CDR3 reads TGTGCCAGTAGTCCCCGGGACAGCGTCGCCTACGAGCAGTACTTC. This translates into CASSPRDSVAYEQYF.

The rearrangement links TRBV7-3 to TRBJ1-1; 8 bases match TRBD1. Losses at the gene ends were 5 bases for V and 4 bases for J; bases not matched to a gene: 9. CDR3 length equals 15 residues. Germline assignment: CDR1 SGHTA and CDR2 FQGTGA. CDR3 sequence (DNA): TGTGCCAGCAGCGTCTCCGGGACAGGAGGCACTGAAGCTTTCTTT. Translation gives CASSVSGTGGTEAFF.

The genes are TRBV4-3 and TRBJ2-3; D perhaps matches TRBD1 (5 bases). The V end was cut by 0 bases, the J end by 0 bases, with 10 bases between. This CDR3 contains 16 residues. CDR1 is LGHNA and CDR2 is YSLEER in the germline V gene. The CDR3 reads CASSQDGDSSTDTQYF. As DNA, the CDR3 is TGCGCCAGCAGCCAAGATGGCGACAGTAGCACAGATACGCAGTATTTT.